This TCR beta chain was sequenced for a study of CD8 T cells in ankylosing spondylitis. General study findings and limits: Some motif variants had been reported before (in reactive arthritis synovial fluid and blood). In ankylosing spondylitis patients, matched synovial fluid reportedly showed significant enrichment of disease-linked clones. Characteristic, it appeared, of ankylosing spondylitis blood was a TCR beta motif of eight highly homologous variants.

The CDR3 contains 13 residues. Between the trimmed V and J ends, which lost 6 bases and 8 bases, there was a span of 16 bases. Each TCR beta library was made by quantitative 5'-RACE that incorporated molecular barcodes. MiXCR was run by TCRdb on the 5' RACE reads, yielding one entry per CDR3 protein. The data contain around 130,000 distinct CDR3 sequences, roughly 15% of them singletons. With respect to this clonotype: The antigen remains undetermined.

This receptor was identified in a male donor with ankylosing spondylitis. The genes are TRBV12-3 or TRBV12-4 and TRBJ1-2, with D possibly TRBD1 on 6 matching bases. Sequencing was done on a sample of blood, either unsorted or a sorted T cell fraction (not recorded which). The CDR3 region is CASSHTGSWGYTF. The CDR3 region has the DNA TGTGCCAGCAGCCATACAGGGAGTTGGGGCTACACCTTC.